At least ten counts were recorded for the clone carrying this TCR beta chain. Its antigen is unidentified. The data belong to a study of spatial heterogeneity in lung cancer. In the study overall: Untreated early-stage non-small cell lung cancer patients, 65 to 90 in total, were the donors. Sequencing covered available follow-up PBMC samples collected a median of around two years after resection. The library had UMIs, and each TCR and UMI pair averaged more than ten raw reads.

TCRdb called the 5' RACE reads again in MiXCR, with one record for every CDR3 protein. The table shows under 30,000 distinct CDR3 sequences, with around 5.8% occurring only once. Germline V gene sequence: CDR1 SGHTA, CDR2 FQGNSA. The CDR3 loop spans 14 amino acids. The V segment lost 5 bases and the J segment 5 bases; nucleotides outside the gene matches: 6. Indicated time point: blood at routine non-recurrence follow-up after resection. Unsorted tumor, nontumor lung tissue or cryopreserved PBMC supplied the whole RNA. Whole-study findings and limits: Ubiquitous expanded tumor TCRs showed up in blood more at resection than follow-up.

This sample comprised PBMCs, obtained at follow-up. V gene TRBV7-2 combines with J gene TRBJ2-3, with TRBD1 matching over 8 bases. This clonotype was sampled from a male donor with early-stage non-small cell lung cancer. CDR3 sequence: CASSPQGAIDTQYF. The CDR3 DNA is TGTGCCAGCAGCCCGCAGGGGGCTATAGATACGCAGTATTTT.